These T cell receptor beta chains were read from a single sample in a study of blood T cell repertoires in COVID-19. Here immunoSEQ multiplex PCR was the method, and the copy in TCRdb shows in-frame clones only, minus some. In the table there are fewer than 300,000 clones, approximately 78% of which are singletons. Sequencing used PBMCs or T cells enriched from blood (not recorded which). All receptors come from a middle-aged man who had been exposed to COVID-19. CDR3s include the opening cysteine and the closing phenylalanine or tryptophan. The order of the fields is J gene, D gene, clone size, V gene, CDR3 protein, CDR3 DNA. A D gene is named only where the DNA matches it firmly. Clone sizes are given selectively: once, few, many, or a class where the clone is expanded.

>TRBJ1-2|-|-|TRBV29-1
CSVSSSYGYTF
TGCAGCGTTAGCTCCTCCTATGGCTACACCTTC
>TRBJ2-2|TRBD1|-|TRBV15
CATSRGRTGGTGELFF
TGTGCCACCAGCAGAGGCCGGACAGGGGGGACCGGGGAGCTGTTTTTT
>TRBJ2-2|-|-|TRBV7-7
CASSLGGLTGELFF
TGTGCTAGCAGCTTAGGCGGCCTCACCGGGGAGCTGTTTTTT
>TRBJ2-3|TRBD1|-|TRBV5-1
CASSSSGQGISDTQYF
TGCGCCAGCAGCTCCTCGGGACAGGGGATTTCAGATACGCAGTATTTT
>TRBJ2-1|TRBD1|-|TRBV11-3
CASSLGGTGINEQFF
TGTGCCAGCAGCTTAGGTGGGACAGGGATAAATGAGCAGTTCTTC
>TRBJ1-4|-|-|TRBV9
CASSGAHQGEKLFF
TGTGCCAGCAGCGGAGCCCACCAGGGGGAAAAACTGTTTTTT
>TRBJ1-6|TRBD1|-|TRBV4-1
CASSQTSPGQGNSPLHF
TGCGCCAGCAGCCAAACCAGCCCGGGACAGGGTAATTCACCCCTCCACTTT
>TRBJ2-6|TRBD1|many|TRBV29-1
CSAGQGSSGANVLTF
TGCAGCGCTGGACAGGGGAGCTCTGGGGCCAACGTCCTGACTTTC
>TRBJ1-1|-|-|TRBV7-8
CASSLATVNTEAFF
TGTGCCAGCAGCTTAGCGACAGTGAACACTGAAGCTTTCTTT
>TRBJ2-1|-|few|TRBV6-5
CASSYTSSSYNEQFF
TGTGCCAGCAGTTACACCTCGAGCTCCTACAATGAGCAGTTCTTC
>TRBJ1-1|-|once|TRBV9
CASSVGRAGEAFF
TGTGCCAGCAGCGTAGGTAGGGCGGGTGAAGCTTTCTTT
>TRBJ1-2|-|few|TRBV7-3
CASSLNSGNNVGGYTF
TGTGCCAGCAGCTTGAACTCGGGGAATAACGTGGGAGGCTACACCTTC
>TRBJ2-5|-|-|TRBV3-1/TRBV3-2
CASSRTKETQYF
TGTGCCAGCAGCCGGACTAAAGAGACCCAGTACTTC
>TRBJ2-1|TRBD2|few|TRBV11-2
CASSLLAARGQFF
TGTGCCAGCAGCTTACTAGCGGCTCGGGGACAGTTCTTC
>TRBJ2-4|TRBD1|-|TRBV19
CASRGTGEVLNIQYF
TGTGCCAGTAGGGGGACAGGGGAGGTTTTGAACATTCAGTACTTC
>TRBJ2-3|-|-|TRBV7-2
CASSLRATSTDTQYF
TGTGCCAGCAGCTTGCGGGCGACTAGCACAGATACGCAGTATTTT
>TRBJ1-6|-|once|TRBV18
CASSPRTGISYNSPLHF
TGTGCCAGCTCACCTCGAACGGGTATCTCCTATAATTCACCCCTCCACTTT
>TRBJ1-1|-|few|TRBV3-1/TRBV3-2
CASSHQTNSEAFF
TGTGCCAGCAGCCACCAAACGAACAGTGAAGCTTTCTTT
>TRBJ2-1|-|-|TRBV21-1
CASSKSKTEVRNEQFF
TGTGCCAGCAGCAAAAGTAAAACCGAGGTTAGGAATGAGCAGTTCTTC
>TRBJ1-2|TRBD1|-|TRBV11-2
CASSLTTGEYGYTF
TGTGCCAGCAGCCTAACTACAGGGGAGTATGGCTACACCTTC
>TRBJ2-6|-|-|TRBV12-5
CASGLGQTISGANVLTF
TGTGCTAGTGGTTTGGGGCAGACAATCTCTGGGGCCAACGTCCTGACTTTC
>TRBJ2-7|-|-|TRBV7-2
CASSDIWRGQEYEQYF
TGTGCCAGCAGCGATATTTGGAGGGGGCAGGAATACGAGCAGTACTTC
>TRBJ1-1|-|once|TRBV5-4
CASTLGAITMNTEAFF
TGTGCCAGCACCCTGGGGGCGATTACTATGAACACTGAAGCTTTCTTT
>TRBJ2-5|-|-|TRBV5-1
CASSNPGSQETQYF
TGCGCCAGCAGCAACCCAGGCTCTCAAGAGACCCAGTACTTC
>TRBJ2-5|-|-|TRBV5-5
CASSLAPRSETQYF
TGTGCCAGCAGCTTGGCGCCCCGGTCGGAGACCCAGTACTTC
>TRBJ2-7|-|once|TRBV21-1
CASSAPSGHPYYEQYF
TGTGCCAGCAGCGCCCCCTCGGGACATCCCTACTACGAGCAGTACTTC
>TRBJ2-7|TRBD2|-|TRBV29-1
CSVGGTGGPHEQYF
TGCAGCGTTGGAGGTACGGGAGGGCCCCACGAGCAGTACTTC
>TRBJ2-5|TRBD2|few|TRBV11-3
CASSLGGTSGSGETQYF
TGTGCCAGCAGCTTAGGAGGGACTAGCGGGAGTGGGGAGACCCAGTACTTC
>TRBJ2-1|-|-|TRBV5-1
CASSLGEPTNNEQFF
TGCGCCAGCAGCTTGGGGGAGCCCACCAACAATGAGCAGTTCTTC
>TRBJ2-7|TRBD1|-|TRBV7-6
CASSLDDRGYEQYF
TGTGCCAGCAGCTTAGATGACAGGGGTTACGAGCAGTACTTC
>TRBJ1-2|-|-|TRBV6-1
CASSDLYGYTF
TGTGCCAGCAGTGATTTATATGGCTACACCTTC
>TRBJ2-3|-|-|TRBV6-1
CASSETQGFSMQYF
TGTGCCAGCAGTGAAACCCAGGGTTTTTCAATGCAGTATTTT
>TRBJ2-5|TRBD2|-|TRBV4-2
CASSQDRWASGGTQYF
TGTGCCAGCAGCCAAGATAGGTGGGCTAGCGGGGGGACCCAGTACTTC
>TRBJ1-5|TRBD1|-|TRBV5-8
CASSLGQGLNQPQHF
TGTGCCAGCAGCTTGGGACAGGGACTTAATCAGCCCCAGCATTTT
>TRBJ2-7|-|few|TRBV5-1
CASRGRPGDSYEQYF
TGCGCCAGCAGGGGCCGGCCAGGGGACTCCTACGAGCAGTACTTC
>TRBJ2-5|-|-|TRBV9
CASRGRGEETQYF
TGTGCCAGCAGGGGCAGGGGAGAGGAGACCCAGTACTTC
>TRBJ2-2|TRBD2|-|TRBV4-2
CASSLGLAETTGELFF
TGTGCCAGCAGCCTGGGACTAGCGGAGACCACCGGGGAGCTGTTTTTT
>TRBJ2-7|-|-|TRBV11-3
CASTMGGLGSGSSYEQYF
TGTGCCAGCACCATGGGAGGTCTCGGGTCAGGAAGCTCCTACGAGCAGTACTTC
>TRBJ2-3|-|-|TRBV3-1/TRBV3-2
CASSRTSSGTDTQYF
TGTGCCAGCAGCCGAACTAGTTCTGGCACAGATACGCAGTATTTT
>TRBJ1-3|TRBD1|-|TRBV2
CASERVRAGGSSGNTIYF
TGTGCCAGCGAGCGCGTCCGGGCAGGGGGCTCCTCTGGAAACACCATATATTTT
>TRBJ2-1|TRBD1|once|TRBV19
CASSMMGQNYNEQFF
TGTGCCAGTAGTATGATGGGACAGAATTACAATGAGCAGTTCTTC
>TRBJ1-4|-|few|TRBV6-5
CASSYNGGRGEKLFF
TGTGCCAGCAGTTACAACGGGGGGCGAGGTGAAAAACTGTTTTTT
>TRBJ2-5|TRBD2|once|TRBV5-1
CASSLAVSGISSVGETQYF
TGCGCCAGCAGCTTGGCCGTTAGCGGGATTAGTTCCGTGGGAGAGACCCAGTACTTC
>TRBJ2-2|-|-|TRBV21-1
CASSKVPRVANTGELFF
TGTGCCAGCAGCAAAGTTCCCAGGGTCGCGAACACCGGGGAGCTGTTTTTT
>TRBJ1-1|-|-|TRBV18
CASSQQGERNTEAFF
TGTGCCAGCTCACAACAGGGAGAAAGGAACACTGAAGCTTTCTTT
>TRBJ1-3|-|-|TRBV4-1
CASSQPRIRHLSGNTIYF
TGCGCCAGCAGCCAACCAAGGATTCGACACCTCTCTGGAAACACCATATATTTT
>TRBJ1-5|-|-|TRBV2
CASKSIVDQPQHF
TGTGCCAGCAAGTCCATCGTAGATCAGCCCCAGCATTTT
>TRBJ2-3|-|-|TRBV30
CAWIQQQRPSTDTQYF
TGTGCCTGGATCCAGCAGCAGCGGCCTAGCACAGATACGCAGTATTTT
>TRBJ1-1|-|-|TRBV2
CASRWGETEAFF
TGTGCCAGCAGATGGGGGGAAACTGAAGCTTTCTTT
>TRBJ1-1|-|-|TRBV20-1
CSASRGNREAFF
TGCAGTGCTAGTCGGGGGAACAGGGAAGCTTTCTTT
>TRBJ2-3|-|-|TRBV7-8
CASSSEEDRNRDTDTQYF
TGTGCCAGCAGCTCGGAGGAGGACAGAAACAGAGACACAGATACGCAGTATTTT
>TRBJ1-5|-|-|TRBV30
CAGGDSAYSNQPQHF
TGTGCCGGGGGCGACAGCGCATATAGCAATCAGCCCCAGCATTTT
>TRBJ1-5|TRBD1|-|TRBV6-5
CASSYSPGTGKAQHF
TGTGCCAGCAGTTACAGTCCCGGGACAGGGAAGGCCCAGCATTTT
>TRBJ2-7|-|-|TRBV19
CASSMGGAPLYEQYF
TGTGCCAGTAGTATGGGCGGGGCCCCTCTCTACGAGCAGTACTTC